This T cell receptor (beta chain) was recovered during a study of cytomegalovirus exposure and HLA in healthy donors. Study conclusions and caveats: Available immune exposure information covered CMV serostatus only.

The PCR ran on 60 Vbeta and 13 Jbeta primers. Repertoires were generated with immunoSEQ multiplex PCR, while TCRdb's copy carries only in-frame clones and drops some. This table has approximately 110,000 clones, roughly four fifths appearing once. The CDR3 is made up of 15 amino acids. The V gene lost 0 bases and the J gene lost 5 bases, with 12 bases spanning the gap. Germline CDR1 reads SGHRS; CDR2 reads YFSETQ. To note about this clone: Its antigen is unidentified.

The specimen was PBMCs. The rearrangement links TRBV5-1 to TRBJ1-5; D not resolved. This clonotype was sampled from a middle-aged man in good health and CMV-seronegative. The DNA for the CDR3 is TGCGCCAGCAGCTTGGACGGCCAGGATCATCAGCCCCAGCATTTT. The encoded protein is CASSLDGQDHQPQHF.